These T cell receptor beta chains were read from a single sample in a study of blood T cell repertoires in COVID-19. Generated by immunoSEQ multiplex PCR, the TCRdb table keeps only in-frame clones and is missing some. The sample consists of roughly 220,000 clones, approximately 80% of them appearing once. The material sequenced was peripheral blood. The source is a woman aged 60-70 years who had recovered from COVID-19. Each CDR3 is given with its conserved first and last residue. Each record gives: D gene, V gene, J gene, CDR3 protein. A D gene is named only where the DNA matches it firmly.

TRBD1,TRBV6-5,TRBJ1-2,CASSPDRGYGYTF
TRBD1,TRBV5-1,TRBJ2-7,CASSKGQGSNEQYF
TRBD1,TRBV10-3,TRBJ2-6,CAIGGDRDSGANVLTF
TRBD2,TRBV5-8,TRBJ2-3,CASSLYPGGVTDTQYF
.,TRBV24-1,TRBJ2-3,CATSDVGLGTDTQYF
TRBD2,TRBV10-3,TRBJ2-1,CAISEVLRGGVSPFF
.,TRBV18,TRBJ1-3,CASSPVQGSGNTIYF
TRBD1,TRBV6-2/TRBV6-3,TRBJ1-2,CASSRPGTGNYGYTF
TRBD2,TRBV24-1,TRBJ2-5,CATSDSYSGRETQYF
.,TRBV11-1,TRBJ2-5,CASSLDSINQETQYF
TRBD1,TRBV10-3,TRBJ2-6,CAISETGGSGANVLTF
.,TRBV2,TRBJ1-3,CASSLGISGNTIYF
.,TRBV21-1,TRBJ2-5,CASSKHYTVETQYF
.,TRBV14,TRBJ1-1,CASSQDSGRNTEAFF
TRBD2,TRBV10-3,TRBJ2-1,CAISASGGADYGEQFF
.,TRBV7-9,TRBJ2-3,CASSPVGPGTDTQYF
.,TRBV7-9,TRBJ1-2,CASSLGAGIGYGYTF
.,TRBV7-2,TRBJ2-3,CASSLWRSTDTQYF
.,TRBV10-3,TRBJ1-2,CAISDQTDMKVGYTF
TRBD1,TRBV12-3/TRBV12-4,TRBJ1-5,CASSPTGEQPQHF
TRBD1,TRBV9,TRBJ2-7,CASSPLAGQGAYEQYF
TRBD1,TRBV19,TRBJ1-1,CASRTQGVNTEAFF
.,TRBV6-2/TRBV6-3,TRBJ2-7,CASSYALATYEQYF
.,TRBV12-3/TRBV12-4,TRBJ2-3,CASSVGQTDTQYF
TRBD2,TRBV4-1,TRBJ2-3,CASSGLGADTQYF
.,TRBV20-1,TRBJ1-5,CSASGGVGDQPQHF
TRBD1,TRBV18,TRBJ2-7,CASSPRQGSYEQYF
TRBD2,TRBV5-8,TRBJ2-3,CASSLLAGISDTQYF
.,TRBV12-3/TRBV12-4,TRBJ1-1,CASSLLEGTEAFF
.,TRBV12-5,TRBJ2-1,CASGLVLVQGRGEQFF
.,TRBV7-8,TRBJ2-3,CASSPTDSHDTQYF
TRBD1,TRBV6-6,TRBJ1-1,CASSQRGRVTEAFF
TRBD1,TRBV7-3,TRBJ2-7,CASSPGTGGEKQYF
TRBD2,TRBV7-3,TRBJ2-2,CASSSLAGTGELFF
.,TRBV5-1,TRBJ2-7,CASSLGVTRYSYEQYF
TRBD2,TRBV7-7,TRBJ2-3,CASSSWTSLFTDTQYF
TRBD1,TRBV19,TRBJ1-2,CATRIQGAKGYTF
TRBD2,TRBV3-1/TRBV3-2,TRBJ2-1,CASSQDTERGYNEQFF
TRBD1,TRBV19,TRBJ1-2,CASSMQGVNYGYTF
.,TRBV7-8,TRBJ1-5,CASSQSEVQPQHF
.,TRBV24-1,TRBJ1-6,CATSAQDSDETPLHF
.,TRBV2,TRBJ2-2,CASRYRDTGELFF
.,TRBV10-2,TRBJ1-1,CASSEQQGQNTEAFF
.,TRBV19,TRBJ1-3,CASSQGTGNTIYF
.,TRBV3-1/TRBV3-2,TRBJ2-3,CASSHAAVPWSSTDTQYF
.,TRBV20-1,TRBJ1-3,CSASIQAYSGNTIYF
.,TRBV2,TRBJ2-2,CASSEDPGSNTGELFF
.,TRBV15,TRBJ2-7,CATSRDLLGAGTYEQYF
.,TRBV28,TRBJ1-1,CASSLGGEGAFF
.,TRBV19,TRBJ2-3,CASSITGTDTQYF
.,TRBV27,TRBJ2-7,CASSLSRGGPSYEQYF
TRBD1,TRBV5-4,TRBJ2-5,CASSPGTGSLAQYF
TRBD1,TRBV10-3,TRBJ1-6,CATQDRGFSSPLHF
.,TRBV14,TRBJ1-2,CASSPPRGPGYGYTF
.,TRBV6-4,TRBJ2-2,CASAPRVASRGTGELFF
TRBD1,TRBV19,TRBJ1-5,CASSITPRDSYSNQPQHF
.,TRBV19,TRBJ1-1,CASVQDGLNTEAFF
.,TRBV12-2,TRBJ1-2,CASRPQGEAGYTF
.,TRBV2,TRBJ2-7,CASSDPTSSYEQYF
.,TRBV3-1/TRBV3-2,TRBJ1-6,CASSRLGVGAPTAPLHF